This TCR beta chain was sequenced for a study of T cell responses to AZD1222 COVID-19 vaccine. Points from the study as a whole: Spike-specific TCR breadth and depth were elevated following two AZD1222 doses.

Trimming at V came to 5 bases and at J to 4 bases, leaving 2 bases not matched to a gene. CDR3 length: 14 amino acids. The V gene's germline CDR1 is LNHDA and CDR2 SQIVND (reference sequence). With regard to this clone: The antigen is unknown.

Produced via immunoSEQ multiplex PCR; TCRdb's table is partial and in-frame only. The sample includes approximately 100,000 clones, about 88% of them seen just once. This rearrangement joins TRBV19 to TRBJ1-6, with 7 positions matching TRBD1. This sequence originates from an adult in good health. The material was peripheral blood, obtained on day 0 of AZD1222 vaccination. The CDR3 DNA is TGTGCCAGTAGTTTGGGACAGTATAATTCACCCCTCCACTTT. Protein product: CASSLGQYNSPLHF.